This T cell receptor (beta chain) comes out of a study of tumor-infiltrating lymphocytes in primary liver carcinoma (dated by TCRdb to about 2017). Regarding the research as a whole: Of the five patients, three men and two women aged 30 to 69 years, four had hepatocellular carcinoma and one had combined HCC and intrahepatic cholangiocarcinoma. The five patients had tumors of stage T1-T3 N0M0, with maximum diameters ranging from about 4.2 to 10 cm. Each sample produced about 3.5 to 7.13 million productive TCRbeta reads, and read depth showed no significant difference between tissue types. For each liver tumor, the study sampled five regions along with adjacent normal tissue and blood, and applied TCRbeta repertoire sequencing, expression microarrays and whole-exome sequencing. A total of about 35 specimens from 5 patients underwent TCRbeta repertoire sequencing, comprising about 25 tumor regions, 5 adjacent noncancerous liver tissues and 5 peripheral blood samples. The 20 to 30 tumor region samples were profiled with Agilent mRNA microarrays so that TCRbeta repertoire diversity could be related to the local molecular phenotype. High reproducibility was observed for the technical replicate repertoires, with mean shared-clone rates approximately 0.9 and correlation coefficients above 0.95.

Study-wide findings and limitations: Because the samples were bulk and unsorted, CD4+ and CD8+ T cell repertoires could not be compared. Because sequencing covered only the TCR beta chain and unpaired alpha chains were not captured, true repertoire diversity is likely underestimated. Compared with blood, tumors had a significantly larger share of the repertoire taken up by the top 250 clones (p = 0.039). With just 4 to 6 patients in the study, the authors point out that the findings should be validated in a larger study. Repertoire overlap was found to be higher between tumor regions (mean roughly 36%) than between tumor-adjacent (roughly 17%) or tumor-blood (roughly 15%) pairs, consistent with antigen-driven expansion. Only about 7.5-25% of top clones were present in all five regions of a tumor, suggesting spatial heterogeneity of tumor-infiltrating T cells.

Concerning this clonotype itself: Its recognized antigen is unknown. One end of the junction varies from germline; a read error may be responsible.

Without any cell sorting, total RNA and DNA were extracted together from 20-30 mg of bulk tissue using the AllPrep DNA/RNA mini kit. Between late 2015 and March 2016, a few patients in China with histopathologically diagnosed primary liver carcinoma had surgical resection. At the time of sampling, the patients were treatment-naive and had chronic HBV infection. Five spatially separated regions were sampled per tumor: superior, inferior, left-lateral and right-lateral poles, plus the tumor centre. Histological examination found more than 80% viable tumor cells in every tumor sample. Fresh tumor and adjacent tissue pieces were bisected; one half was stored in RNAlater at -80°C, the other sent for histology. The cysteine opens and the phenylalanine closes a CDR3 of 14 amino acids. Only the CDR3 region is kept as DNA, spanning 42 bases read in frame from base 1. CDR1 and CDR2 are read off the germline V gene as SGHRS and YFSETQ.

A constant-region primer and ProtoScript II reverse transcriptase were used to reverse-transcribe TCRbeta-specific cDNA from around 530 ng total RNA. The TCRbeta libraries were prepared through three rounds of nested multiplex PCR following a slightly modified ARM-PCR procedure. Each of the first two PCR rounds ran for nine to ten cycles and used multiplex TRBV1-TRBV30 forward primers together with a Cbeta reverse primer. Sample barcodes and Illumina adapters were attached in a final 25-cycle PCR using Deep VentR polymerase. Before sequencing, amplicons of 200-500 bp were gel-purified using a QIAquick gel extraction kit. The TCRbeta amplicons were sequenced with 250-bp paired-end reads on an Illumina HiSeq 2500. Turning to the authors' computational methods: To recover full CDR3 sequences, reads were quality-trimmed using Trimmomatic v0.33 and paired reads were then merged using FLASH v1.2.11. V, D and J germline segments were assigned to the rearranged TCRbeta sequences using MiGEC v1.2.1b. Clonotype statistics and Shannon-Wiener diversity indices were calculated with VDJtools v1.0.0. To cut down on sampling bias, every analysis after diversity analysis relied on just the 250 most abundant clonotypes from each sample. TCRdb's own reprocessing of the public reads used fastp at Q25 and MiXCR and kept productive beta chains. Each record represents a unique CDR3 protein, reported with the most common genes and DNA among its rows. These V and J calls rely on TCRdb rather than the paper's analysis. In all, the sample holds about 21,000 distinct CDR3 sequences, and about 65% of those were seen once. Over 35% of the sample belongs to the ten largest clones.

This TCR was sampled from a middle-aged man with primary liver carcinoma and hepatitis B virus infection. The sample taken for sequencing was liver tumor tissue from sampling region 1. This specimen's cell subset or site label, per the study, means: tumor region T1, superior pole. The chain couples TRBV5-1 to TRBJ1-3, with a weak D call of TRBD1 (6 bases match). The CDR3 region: CTSSLDSSGNTIYF. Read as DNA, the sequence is TGCACCAGCAGCTTGGACAGCTCCGGAAACACCATATATTTT.